Sequencing of this T cell receptor beta chain was carried out in a study of OX40 agonist ivuxolimab in advanced cancers. Study-wide background: Anti-PD-1, anti-PD-L1 or anti-CTLA-4 therapy given earlier was allowed, and roughly 38% had some. The study, taken as a whole, reports: Researchers report that CD8+ T cells had, on average, more expanded clones than CD4+.

The CDR3 is made up of 13 amino acids. In germline, CDR1 is SGHAT, CDR2 FQNNGV. The V gene lost 5 bases and the J gene lost 7 bases, with 14 bases spanning the gap. TCRdb keeps only in-frame clones here, not all; method: immunoSEQ multiplex PCR. The sample contains some 67,000 clones, roughly four fifths of which appear only once. On this clone: Antigen unknown.

This TCR was sampled from an adult with an advanced solid tumor such as melanoma, head and neck, liver or kidney cancer. Source: CD4+ or CD8+ T cells sorted from blood, taken in a trial of the OX40 agonist ivuxolimab. The J gene is TRBJ2-5, the V gene TRBV11-2; D gene ambiguous. CDR3 DNA sequence: TGTGCCAGCAGCCAGTCGAAGGTGGCGACCCAGTACTTC. This translates into CASSQSKVATQYF.